This T cell receptor beta chain comes out of a study of early T cells in non-severe SARS-CoV-2 infection. Study in general: Sequencing of bulk RNA from unsorted whole blood was done, without chain pairing. General study findings and limits: VDJdb matching favored anti-spike CD8 responses, missing private and CD4 specificities.

The CDR3 sequence is 16 residues long. J gave up 2 bases and V 5 bases, and 8 bases lay outside the gene matches. Individual cDNA molecules received unique molecular identifiers during library preparation. TCRdb recomputed calls from the 5' RACE reads with MiXCR, one row per CDR3 protein. Among 62,000 or so distinct CDR3 sequences, less than 10% were seen once, and the ten largest hold 1.2%. This clonotype occurred a few times. Its antigen remains unidentified. This sequence joins TRBV12-3 or TRBV12-4 and TRBJ1-3; 8 bases map to TRBD1. Specimen: whole blood. This sequence originates from an adult who was a healthcare worker with PCR-confirmed SARS-CoV-2 infection or an uninfected control (not recorded which). CDR3 DNA sequence: TGTGCCAGCAGTGGCGACAGGGGAATGCCTGGAAACACCATATATTTT. As protein: CASSGDRGMPGNTIYF.